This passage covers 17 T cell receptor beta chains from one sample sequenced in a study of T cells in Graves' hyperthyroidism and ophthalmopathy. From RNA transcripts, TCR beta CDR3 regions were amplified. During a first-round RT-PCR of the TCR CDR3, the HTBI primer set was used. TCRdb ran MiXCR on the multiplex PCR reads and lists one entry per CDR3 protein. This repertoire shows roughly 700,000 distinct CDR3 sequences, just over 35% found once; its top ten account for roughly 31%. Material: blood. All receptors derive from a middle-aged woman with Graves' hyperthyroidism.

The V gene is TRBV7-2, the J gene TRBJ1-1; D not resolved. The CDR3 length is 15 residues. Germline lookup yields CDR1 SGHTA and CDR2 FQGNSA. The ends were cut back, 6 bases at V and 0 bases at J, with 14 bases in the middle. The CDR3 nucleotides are TGTGCCAGCAGTACCCCCGTGGTCTTGAACACTGAAGCTTTCTTT. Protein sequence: CASSTPVVLNTEAFF.

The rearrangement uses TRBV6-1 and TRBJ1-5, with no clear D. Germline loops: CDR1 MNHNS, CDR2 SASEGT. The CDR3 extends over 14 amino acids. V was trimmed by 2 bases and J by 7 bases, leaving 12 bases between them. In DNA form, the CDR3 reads TGTGCCAGCAGTGAATTTCTAGGAAACCAGCCCCAGCATTTT. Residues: CASSEFLGNQPQHF.

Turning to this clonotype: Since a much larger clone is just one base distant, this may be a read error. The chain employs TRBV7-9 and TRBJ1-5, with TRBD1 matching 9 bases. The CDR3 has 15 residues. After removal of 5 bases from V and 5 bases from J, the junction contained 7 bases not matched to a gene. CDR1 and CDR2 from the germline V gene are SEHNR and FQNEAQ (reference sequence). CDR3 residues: CASSPVRTGDQPQHF. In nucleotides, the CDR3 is TGTGCCAGCAGCCCGGTCCGGACAGGGGATCAGCCCCAGCATTTT.

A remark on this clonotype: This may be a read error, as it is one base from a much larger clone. CDR3 amino acids: CASTFSVVTNENLFF. The CDR3 DNA sequence: TGCGCCAGCACATTCTCGGTTGTAACTAATGAAAACCTGTTTTTT. The chain links TRBV10-2 to TRBJ1-4; D is unresolved. Germline values: CDR1 WSHSY, CDR2 SAAADI. The CDR3 extends over 15 amino acids.

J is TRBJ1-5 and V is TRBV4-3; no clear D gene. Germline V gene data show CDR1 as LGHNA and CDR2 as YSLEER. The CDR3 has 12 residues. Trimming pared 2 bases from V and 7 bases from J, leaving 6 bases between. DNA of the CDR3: TGCGCCAGCAGCCAAAGGACCCAGCCCCAGCATTTT. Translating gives CASSQRTQPQHF.

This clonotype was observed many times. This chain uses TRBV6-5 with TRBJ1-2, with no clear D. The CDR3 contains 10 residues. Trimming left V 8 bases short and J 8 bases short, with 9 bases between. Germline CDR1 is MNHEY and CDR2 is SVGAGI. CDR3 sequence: CASHSVGYTF. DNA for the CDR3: TGTGCCAGCCATTCGGTAGGCTACACCTTC.

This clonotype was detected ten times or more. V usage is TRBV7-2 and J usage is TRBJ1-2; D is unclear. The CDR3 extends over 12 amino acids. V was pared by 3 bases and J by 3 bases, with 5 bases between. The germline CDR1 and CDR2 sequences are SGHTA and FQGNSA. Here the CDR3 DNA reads TGTGCCAGCAGCTTTACAGACTATGGCTACACCTTC. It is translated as CASSFTDYGYTF.

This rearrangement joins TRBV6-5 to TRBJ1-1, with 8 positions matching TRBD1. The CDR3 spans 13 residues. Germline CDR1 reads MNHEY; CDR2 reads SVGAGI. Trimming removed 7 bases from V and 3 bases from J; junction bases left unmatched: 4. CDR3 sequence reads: CASTATGDTEAFF. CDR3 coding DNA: TGTGCCAGCACCGCGACAGGGGACACTGAAGCTTTCTTT.

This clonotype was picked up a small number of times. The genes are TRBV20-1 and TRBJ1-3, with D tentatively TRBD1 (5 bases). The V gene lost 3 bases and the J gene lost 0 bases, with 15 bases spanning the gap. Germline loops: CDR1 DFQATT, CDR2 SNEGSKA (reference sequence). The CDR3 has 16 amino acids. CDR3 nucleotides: TGCAGTGCTAGCATTAACAGGCGCACCTCTGGAAACACCATATATTTT. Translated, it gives CSASINRRTSGNTIYF.

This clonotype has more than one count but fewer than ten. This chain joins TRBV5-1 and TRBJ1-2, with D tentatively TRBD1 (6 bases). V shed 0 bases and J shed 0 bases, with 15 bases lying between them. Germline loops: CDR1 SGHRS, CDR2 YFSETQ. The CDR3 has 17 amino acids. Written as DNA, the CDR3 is TGCGCCAGCAGCTTGGCCAGGGGTGATTTTTCTAACTATGGCTACACCTTC. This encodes CASSLARGDFSNYGYTF. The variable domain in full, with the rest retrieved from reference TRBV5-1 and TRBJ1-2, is KAGVTQTPRYLIKTRGQQVTLSCSPISGHRSVSWYQQTPGQGLQFLFEYFSETQRNKGNFPGRFSGRQFSNSRSEMNVSTLELGDSALYLCASSLARGDFSNYGYTFGSGTRLTVV.

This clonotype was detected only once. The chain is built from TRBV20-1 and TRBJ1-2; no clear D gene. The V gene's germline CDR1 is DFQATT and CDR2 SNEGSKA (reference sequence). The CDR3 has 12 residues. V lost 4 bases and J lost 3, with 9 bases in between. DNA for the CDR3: TGCAGTGCTATGGGTGGGGACTATGGCTACACCTTC. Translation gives CSAMGGDYGYTF.

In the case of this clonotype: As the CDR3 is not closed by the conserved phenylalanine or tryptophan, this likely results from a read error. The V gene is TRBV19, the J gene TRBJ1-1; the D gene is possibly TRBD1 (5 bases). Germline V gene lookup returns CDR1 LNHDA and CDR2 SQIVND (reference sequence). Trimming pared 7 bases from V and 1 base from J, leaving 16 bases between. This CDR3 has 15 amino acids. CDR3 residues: CASIASGGKNTEAFL. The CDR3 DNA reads TGTGCCAGTATCGCATCGGGGGGAAAGAACACTGAAGCTTTCCTT.

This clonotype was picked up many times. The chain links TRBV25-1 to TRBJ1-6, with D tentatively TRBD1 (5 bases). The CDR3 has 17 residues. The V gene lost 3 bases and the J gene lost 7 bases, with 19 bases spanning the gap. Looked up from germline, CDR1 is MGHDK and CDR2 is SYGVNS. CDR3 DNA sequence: TGTGCCAGCAGTGATCAGCCCCGTGGGGGGTCAAATTCACCCCTCCACTTT. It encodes CASSDQPRGGSNSPLHF.

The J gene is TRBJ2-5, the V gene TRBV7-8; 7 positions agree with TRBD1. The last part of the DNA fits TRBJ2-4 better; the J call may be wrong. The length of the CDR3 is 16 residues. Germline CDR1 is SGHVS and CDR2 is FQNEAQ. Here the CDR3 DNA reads TGTGCCAGCAGCCGGACAGGAGAACTAGCCAAAAACATTCAGTACTTC. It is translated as CASSRTGELAKNIQYF.

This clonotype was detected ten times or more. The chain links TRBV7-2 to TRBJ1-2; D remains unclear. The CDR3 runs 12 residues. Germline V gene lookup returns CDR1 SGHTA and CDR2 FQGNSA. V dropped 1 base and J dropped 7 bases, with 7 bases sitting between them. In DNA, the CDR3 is TGTGCCAGCAGCTTAGATCTATTTGGCTACACCTTC. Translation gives CASSLDLFGYTF.

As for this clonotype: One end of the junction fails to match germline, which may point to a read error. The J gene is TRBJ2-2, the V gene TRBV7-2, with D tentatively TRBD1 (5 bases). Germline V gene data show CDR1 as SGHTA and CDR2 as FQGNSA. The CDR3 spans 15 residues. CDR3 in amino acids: CASSHRDRYTGELFF. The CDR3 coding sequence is TGCGCCAGCAGCCACCGAGACAGATACACCGGGGAGCTGTTTTTT. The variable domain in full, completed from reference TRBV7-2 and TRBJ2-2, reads GAGVSQSPSNKVTEKGKDVELRCDPISGHTALYWYRQSLGQGLEFLIYFQGNSAPDKSGLPSDRFSAERTGGSVSTLTIQRTQQEDSAVYLCASSHRDRYTGELFFGEGSRLTVL.

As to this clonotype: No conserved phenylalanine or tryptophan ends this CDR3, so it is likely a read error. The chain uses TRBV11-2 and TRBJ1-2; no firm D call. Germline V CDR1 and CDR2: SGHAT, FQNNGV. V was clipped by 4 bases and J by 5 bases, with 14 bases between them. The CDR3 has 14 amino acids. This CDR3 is CASSSTVGWYGYTS. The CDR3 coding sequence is TGTGCCAGCAGCTCAACAGTGGGCTGGTATGGCTACACCTCC.